This is a list of T cell receptor beta chains from one sample in a study of blood T cell repertoires in COVID-19. Only in-frame clones appear in the TCRdb table, and some are missing; sequencing was by immunoSEQ multiplex PCR. The table lists about 170,000 clones, over 85% of them singletons. Specimen: peripheral blood. The receptors shown here come from a woman between 45 and 65 years old with acute or convalescent COVID-19. Each CDR3 is given without its conserved first and last residue.

v_call,cdr3_length,cdr3_aa
TRBV6-1,16,ASSEYLFWGQGQDEQY
TRBV19,11,ASRRDRDEKLF
TRBV7-2,15,ASSLVGAGGTYNEQF
TRBV7-2,11,ASSLRSYNEQF
TRBV7-2,12,ASSLGAGFGEQY
TRBV3-1/TRBV3-2,12,ASSQGGPADTQY
TRBV19,13,ASTHHSRGNTEAF
TRBV21-1,15,ASSKGWTLTNTGELF
TRBV7-9,12,ASIKSGTSFGYT
TRBV10-1,11,ASSYGEDTEAF